This entry lists 26 T cell receptor beta chains sequenced from one sample in a study of Siglec-9 on CD8 T cells in melanoma. Clones were read by immunoSEQ multiplex PCR, and TCRdb kept only the in-frame ones, dropping some. The table records 25,000 to 35,000 clones, about 80% of them present only once. The sequenced material came from Siglec-9- CD8+ T cells sorted from blood. The receptor set was obtained from a human donor in good health.

This chain uses TRBV7-8 with TRBJ1-2, with D possibly TRBD1 on 5 matching bases. The germline V and J ends were trimmed by 8 bases and 7 bases, with 14 bases remaining between them. The CDR3 has 12 amino acids. CDR1 is SGHVS and CDR2 is FQNEAQ in the germline V gene. The CDR3 loop is CASGSPGFGYTF. CDR3 DNA sequence: TGTGCCAGCGGAAGTCCAGGGTTTGGCTACACCTTC.

This clone has just one count. The genes are TRBV2 and TRBJ2-7; 7 nucleotides line up with TRBD1. The CDR3 covers 16 residues. Germline CDR1 and CDR2: SNHLY and FYNNEI. After removal of 7 bases from V and 2 bases from J, the junction contained 14 bases not matched to a gene. As DNA, the CDR3 is TGTGCCAGCAACACGGTATCTAAAAGGGGGCCCTACGAGCAGTACTTC. It encodes CASNTVSKRGPYEQYF.

The chain joins TRBV11-2 to TRBJ2-2; D remains unclear. Germline-derived CDR1 and CDR2 are SGHAT and FQNNGV. Trimming removed 1 base from V and 2 bases from J, with 8 bases in between. The CDR3 is 15 amino acids. CDR3 sequence: CASSLGLVNTGELFF. The CDR3 DNA reads as TGTGCCAGCAGCTTAGGCCTCGTAAACACCGGGGAGCTGTTTTTT.

This chain uses TRBV9 with TRBJ1-2; D unresolved. The CDR3 is made up of 12 amino acids. Germline V gene data show CDR1 as SGDLS and CDR2 as YYNGEE. V lost 3 bases to trimming and J lost 0 bases, with 3 bases between them. Here the CDR3 reads CASSATNYGYTF. As DNA, the CDR3 is TGTGCCAGCAGCGCTACTAACTATGGCTACACCTTC.

The V and J genes are TRBV2 and TRBJ2-7; D remains ambiguous. Between the trimmed V and J ends, which lost 10 bases and 7 bases, there was a span of 14 bases. The CDR3 extends over 11 amino acids. CDR1 and CDR2 (germline): SNHLY, FYNNEI. This chain's CDR3 is CATSKDGEQYF. DNA of the CDR3: TGTGCCACCTCGAAGGACGGAGAGCAGTACTTC.

V is TRBV4-1 and J is TRBJ2-7; D may be TRBD2 (6 bases). The germline CDR1 and CDR2 sequences are MGHRA and YSYEKL. Trimming took off 4 bases at V and 6 bases at J, with 13 bases between the two ends. This CDR3 has 13 amino acids. The CDR3 here is CASSLGTSGEQYF. CDR3 DNA: TGCGCCAGCAGCCTAGGGACTTCAGGCGAGCAGTACTTC.

This clone has a single count. This chain links TRBV9 with TRBJ1-3, with D tentatively TRBD1 (6 bases). The CDR3 is made up of 17 amino acids. Trimming removed 4 bases from V and 0 bases from J, with 17 bases in between. The germline V gene has CDR1 SGDLS and CDR2 YYNGEE. The CDR3 sequence: CASSSNRGGGSGNTIYF. The CDR3, as DNA: TGTGCCAGCAGCTCAAATAGAGGAGGGGGCTCTGGAAACACCATATATTTT. The full variable domain, in which reference TRBV9 and TRBJ1-3 provide the parts outside the CDR3, is DSGVTQTPKHLITATGQRVTLRCSPRSGDLSVYWYQQSLDQGLQFLIQYYNGEERAKGNILERFSAQQFPDLHSELNLSSLELGDSALYFCASSSNRGGGSGNTIYFGEGSWLTVV.

V gene TRBV28 combines with J gene TRBJ2-1; possible D gene TRBD1, 6 bases. Germline CDR1 reads MDHEN; CDR2 reads SYDVKM. The CDR3 totals 16 residues. V lost 1 base and J 0 bases, leaving 10 bases between the germline ends. The CDR3 protein is CASSLFQGLSYNEQFF. CDR3 DNA sequence: TGTGCCAGCAGTTTATTTCAGGGGCTCTCCTACAATGAGCAGTTCTTC.

CDR3 sequence: CASSQNALSTAPNEKLFF. DNA of the CDR3: TGTGCCAGCAGCCAAAATGCGCTGTCGACGGCCCCTAATGAAAAACTGTTTTTT. The rearrangement uses TRBV14 and TRBJ1-4; D is undetermined. Germline values: CDR1 SGHDN, CDR2 FVKESK. Deletions cut 2 bases from V and 3 bases from J, with 19 bases between. The CDR3 covers 18 residues.

This chain links TRBV7-6 with TRBJ2-7, with a tentative D call TRBD1 (5 bases). In germline, CDR1 is SGHVS, CDR2 FNYEAQ. V lost 5 bases and J 1 base, leaving 9 bases between the germline ends. The CDR3 is made up of 13 amino acids. CDR3 nucleotide sequence: TGTGCCAGCAGCCTGACAGATTCCTACGAGCAGTACGTC. This gives the protein CASSLTDSYEQYV.

The chain links TRBV9 to TRBJ1-1; no reliable D call. CDR1 and CDR2 (germline): SGDLS, YYNGEE. The CDR3 runs to 14 residues. V lost 4 bases and J lost 4, with 14 bases in between. DNA for the CDR3: TGTGCCAGCAGCTTCGCCGCAGCGAGCACTGAAGCTTTCTTT. It codes for CASSFAAASTEAFF.

This clone was seen only a few times. The chain combines TRBV11-2 with TRBJ2-1, with D possibly being TRBD2 (5 bases). V gave up 5 bases and J gave up 2 bases, with 13 bases separating them. CDR1 SGHAT and CDR2 FQNNGV come from the germline V gene. This CDR3 contains 15 residues. The CDR3 here is CASSPLAGAYNEQFF. CDR3 coding DNA: TGTGCCAGCAGCCCCCTGGCGGGCGCCTACAATGAGCAGTTCTTC.

This chain joins TRBV14 and TRBJ2-2; 7 nucleotides agree with TRBD1. The V gene's germline CDR1 is SGHDN and CDR2 FVKESK. V lost 4 bases to trimming and J lost 6 bases; unmatched junction nucleotides: 11. The CDR3 spans 16 residues. The CDR3 sequence is CASSPQNRGAPGELFF. In DNA form, the CDR3 reads TGTGCCAGCAGCCCCCAGAACAGGGGAGCCCCCGGGGAGCTGTTTTTT.

The genes are TRBV5-5 and TRBJ1-1; tentative D call: TRBD1 (5 bases). Per germline, CDR1 SGHKS and CDR2 YYEKEE (reference sequence). The V end was cut by 0 bases, the J end by 7 bases, with 13 bases between. The length of the CDR3 is 14 residues. CDR3 DNA: TGTGCCAGCAGCTTGGGGTTGGGGGATCTTGAAGCTTTCTTT. Amino acids: CASSLGLGDLEAFF.

V usage is TRBV2 and J usage is TRBJ1-5, with 7 positions matching TRBD1. CDR3 length: 18 amino acids. Germline V gene sequence: CDR1 SNHLY, CDR2 FYNNEI. V shed 6 bases and J 0 bases; nucleotides not matched to a gene: 14. The CDR3, as DNA: TGTGCCAGCAGAGATCGCCCCCGGGACAGAGATAGCAATCAGCCCCAGCATTTT. Translating gives CASRDRPRDRDSNQPQHF.

This clone was found once. The genes are TRBV4-1 and TRBJ1-2, with 9 nucleotides matching TRBD1. Germline V gene lookup returns CDR1 MGHRA and CDR2 YSYEKL. V lost 3 bases and J lost 0; bases outside the gene matches: 8. CDR3 length: 17 residues. CDR3 nucleotides: TGCGCCAGCAGCCACTATCCGGGACAGGGACCTAACTATGGCTACACCTTC. Its translation is CASSHYPGQGPNYGYTF.

J is TRBJ1-5 and V is TRBV19, with 10 nucleotides matching TRBD1. Unmatched junction bases numbered 12, after V lost 9 bases and J lost 7 bases. Looked up from germline, CDR1 is LNHDA and CDR2 is SQIVND (reference sequence). This CDR3 contains 15 residues. The CDR3 coding sequence is TGTGCCAGCTCAGTGGGACAGGGGTTTGTACAGCCCCAGCATTTT. Its translation is CASSVGQGFVQPQHF. Combining the CDR3 with reference TRBV19 and TRBJ1-5 gives the whole variable domain DGGITQSPKYLFRKEGQNVTLSCEQNLNHDAMYWYRQDPGQGLRLIYYSQIVNDFQKGDIAEGYSVSREKKESFPLTVTSAQKNPTAFYLCASSVGQGFVQPQHFGDGTRLSIL.

The V call is TRBV30, the J call TRBJ1-2; no clear D gene. The V end lost 4 bases, the J end lost 4 bases, and 22 bases lay between the germline ends. The CDR3 is 16 amino acids. In germline, CDR1 is GTSNPN, CDR2 SVGIG (reference sequence). CDR3 amino acids: CAWTETGSLGGYGYTF. CDR3 nucleotides: TGTGCCTGGACCGAGACGGGATCCTTGGGTGGCTATGGCTACACCTTC.

The J gene is TRBJ2-7, the V gene TRBV4-1; 11 positions match TRBD1. V dropped 4 bases and J dropped 1; count of bases not matched to a gene: 6. The CDR3 runs 16 residues. Germline V gene data show CDR1 as MGHRA and CDR2 as YSYEKL. The CDR3 reads CASSRRGTGGSYEQYF. The CDR3 DNA reads as TGCGCCAGCAGCCGAAGGGGGACAGGGGGATCCTACGAGCAGTACTTC.

The gene calls are TRBV9 and TRBJ2-1; D is perhaps TRBD2 (6 bases). The germline V and J ends were trimmed by 0 bases and 5 bases, with 15 bases remaining between them. The CDR3 contains 16 residues. Germline V gene lookup returns CDR1 SGDLS and CDR2 YYNGEE. The CDR3 nucleotides read TGTGCCAGCAGCGTAGAAGCGGGCCAGCCAAACAATGAGCAGTTCTTC. Its translation: CASSVEAGQPNNEQFF.

The chain carries TRBV9 and TRBJ1-2; 7 bases line up with TRBD1. The CDR3 extends over 15 amino acids. Germline CDR1 and CDR2: SGDLS and YYNGEE. V shed 3 bases and J 3 bases; nucleotides not matched to a gene: 8. CDR3 sequence: CASSEGQGGYYGYTF. The DNA for the CDR3 is TGTGCCAGCAGCGAAGGCCAGGGGGGGTACTATGGCTACACCTTC.

The V gene is TRBV27, the J gene TRBJ1-3, with no clear D. The V and J ends lost 4 bases and 2 bases respectively, with 12 bases between them. Germline V gene data show CDR1 as MNHEY and CDR2 as SMNVEV (reference sequence). The CDR3 is 15 residues long. Here the CDR3 reads CASSSSGGAGNTIYF. CDR3 sequence (DNA): TGTGCCAGCAGTTCCTCGGGCGGAGCTGGAAACACCATATATTTT.

The chain employs TRBV19 and TRBJ1-5; D remains ambiguous. The CDR3 extends over 12 amino acids. The germline gives CDR1 LNHDA, CDR2 SQIVND (reference sequence). Trimming shortened V by 4 bases and J by 4 bases, and 5 bases separated the two germline ends. CDR3 sequence (DNA): TGTGCCAGTAGTAGGACGAATCAGCCCCAGCATTTT. Translating it yields CASSRTNQPQHF.

The DNA of the CDR3 is TGTGCCACAAACCCTAGCACAGATACGCAGTATTTT. Protein sequence: CATNPSTDTQYF. The chain joins TRBV11-2 to TRBJ2-3, with unresolved D. V was shortened by 10 bases and J by 0 bases, with 8 bases between the two germline ends. The CDR3 is 12 residues long. Germline V CDR1 and CDR2: SGHAT, FQNNGV. Full variable domain (outside the CDR3, taken from reference TRBV11-2 and TRBJ2-3): EAGVAQSPRYKIIEKRQSVAFWCNPISGHATLYWYQQILGQGPKLLIQFQNNGVVDDSQLPKDRFSAERLKGVDSTLKIQPAKLEDSAVYLCATNPSTDTQYFGPGTRLTVL.

The chain employs TRBV9 and TRBJ2-1, with D possibly TRBD2 on 5 matching bases. Between the trimmed V and J ends, which lost 4 bases and 8 bases, there was a span of 10 bases. The CDR3 loop spans 12 amino acids. CDR1 and CDR2 (germline): SGDLS, YYNGEE. The chain's CDR3 is CASSQAGDEQFF. The CDR3 nucleotides are TGTGCCAGCAGCCAGGCGGGCGATGAGCAGTTCTTC.

The chain links TRBV27 to TRBJ1-1, with a possible D match to TRBD1 (6 bases). The ends were cut back, 4 bases at V and 4 bases at J, with 13 bases in the middle. CDR1 is MNHEY and CDR2 is SMNVEV in the germline V gene (reference sequence). This CDR3 contains 14 residues. CDR3 DNA: TGTGCCAGCAGTTATAAGGGGGGGGCCACTGAAGCTTTCTTT. It specifies CASSYKGGATEAFF.